The rows below give T cell receptor beta chains drawn from one sample of a study of cytomegalovirus exposure and HLA in healthy donors. Method: immunoSEQ multiplex PCR; TCRdb's copy keeps in-frame clones and lacks some. Of roughly 120,000 clones in the sample, nearly 80% are singletons; the top ten hold approximately 3.5%. Specimen: PBMCs. The receptors stem from a woman aged 25 to 39 in good health and CMV-seropositive. Both conserved end residues are part of each CDR3. The D gene is left open where the match is weak. Rows may omit the clone size; those that give it use once, few, many or a size class.

>TRBV13|-|TRBJ1-1|-
TGTGCCAGCGGTAAGTCTAGGGGGAACACTGAAGCTTTCTTT
CASGKSRGNTEAFF
>TRBV5-1|-|TRBJ2-2|TRBD1
TGCGCCAGCAGCTTGTTGGGACAGGATGGTACCGGGGAGCTGCTTTTT
CASSLLGQDGTGELLF
>TRBV5-1|few|TRBJ2-2|-
TGCGCCAGCAGCCCGCCATTCCGAGGGACCGGGGAGCTGTTTTTT
CASSPPFRGTGELFF
>TRBV19|-|TRBJ2-6|-
TGTGCCAGTCACGGAGGGAATTCTTACGTCCTGACTTTC
CASHGGNSYVLTF
>TRBV6-1|-|TRBJ1-2|TRBD1
TGTGCCAGCAGTCGGACAGGGGGCTATGGCTACACCTTC
CASSRTGGYGYTF
>TRBV6-5|-|TRBJ1-4|-
TGTGCCAGCAGTGACACAGTGGGCTTTGAAAAACTGTTTTTT
CASSDTVGFEKLFF
>TRBV6-5|-|TRBJ2-3|-
TGTGCCAGCAGCCTCGTTGGAGCAGATACGCAGTATTTT
CASSLVGADTQYF
>TRBV27|few|TRBJ2-1|TRBD2
TGTGCCAGCAGGGCGGGACTAGCCTACAATGAGCAGTTCTTC
CASRAGLAYNEQFF
>TRBV9|few|TRBJ2-2|TRBD1
TGTGCCAGCAGCCCCCCCCAGTTCCGACAGGGCGGCACCGGGGAGCTGTTTTTT
CASSPPQFRQGGTGELFF
>TRBV4-1|-|TRBJ2-5|TRBD2
TGCGCCAGCAGCCAAGCAGGGCGGGGGGGCACAGAGACCCAGTACTTC
CASSQAGRGGTETQYF
>TRBV9|-|TRBJ2-5|TRBD2
TGTGCCAGCAGCGTCAGCGGGGCCAGGCGCTACCAAGAGACCCAGTACTTC
CASSVSGARRYQETQYF
>TRBV6-5|-|TRBJ1-4|TRBD1
TGTGCCAGCAGTTACTCGACAGGGTTGGGTGAAAAACTGTTTTTT
CASSYSTGLGEKLFF
>TRBV5-1|-|TRBJ2-2|-
TGCGCCAGCTCCCCGACTGCGACGAACACCGGGGAGCTGTTTTTT
CASSPTATNTGELFF
>TRBV15|-|TRBJ2-3|-
TGTGCCACCAGCAGAGATTTCTCGGATACGCAGTATTTT
CATSRDFSDTQYF
>TRBV7-9|-|TRBJ2-1|-
TGTGCCAGCAGCTTAGTGGCAGGGGACGGATACAATGAGCAGTTCTTC
CASSLVAGDGYNEQFF
>TRBV6-6|-|TRBJ1-2|-
TGTGCCAGCAAATTAGGGGGAAGTAACTATGGCTACACCTTC
CASKLGGSNYGYTF
>TRBV5-4|-|TRBJ2-5|TRBD2
TGTGCCAGCAGCTTGGGATCTAGCGGGGGGGTAGAGACCCAGTACTTC
CASSLGSSGGVETQYF